This T cell receptor (beta chain) was captured by sequencing in a study of blood T cells in healthy people across ages. J gave up 5 bases and V 0 bases, and 0 bases lay outside the gene matches. The germline CDR1 and CDR2 sequences are GTSNPN and SVGIG (reference sequence). The CDR3 consists of 12 residues. Sample-barcoded 5' priming and a J-beta primer mix drove a second PCR of roughly 6 to 12 cycles. Through a template-switch adaptor with 12 random nucleotides, each cDNA molecule received a tag. TCRdb called the 5' RACE reads again in MiXCR, with one record for every CDR3 protein. In the table there are around 1.5 million distinct CDR3 sequences, around 42% of which are singletons. Broader study findings: Older age coincided with a roughly linear decline in TCR beta diversity per million T cells. When set beside aged donors, long-lived donors presented more naive CD4+ cells and higher diversity.

A remark on this clonotype: Its target is not known.

The authors drew about 9.5 milliliters of peripheral blood from each donor. V usage is TRBV30 and J usage is TRBJ1-1, with 7 bases identical to TRBD1. Sequencing input: blood. This TCR was recovered from a woman aged 18-29 years in good health. The CDR3: CAWSVQGTEAFF. The CDR3 DNA follows: TGTGCCTGGAGTGTACAGGGGACTGAAGCTTTCTTT.